This TCR beta chain was documented in a study of OX40 agonist ivuxolimab in advanced cancers. Study-wide results and limits: Partly responding patients at 0.1-3.0 mg/kg showed some of the smallest clonal expansion. CD4+ and CD8+ T cells in blood underwent clonal expansion by week 6 at 0.1 to 3.0 mg/kg.

Patients had blood sampled at baseline and again on cycle 4 day 1 and cycle 7 day 1. This CDR3 is built from 17 residues. TCRdb's table, derived via immunoSEQ multiplex PCR, lists solely in-frame clones and lacks some. Of about 81,000 clones listed, under 90% are singletons. Comments on this clone: Its target is not known.

This chain connects TRBV21-1 to TRBJ1-4. TRBV21-1 corresponds to a pseudogene. The sequence was obtained from an adult with an advanced solid tumor such as melanoma, head and neck, liver or kidney cancer. The sample here was CD4+ or CD8+ T cells sorted from blood, taken in a trial of the OX40 agonist ivuxolimab. CDR3 region: CASSKEILAGISEKLFF. In nucleotides, the CDR3 is TGTGCCAGCAGCAAAGAAATATTGGCCGGAATAAGTGAAAAACTGTTTTTT.